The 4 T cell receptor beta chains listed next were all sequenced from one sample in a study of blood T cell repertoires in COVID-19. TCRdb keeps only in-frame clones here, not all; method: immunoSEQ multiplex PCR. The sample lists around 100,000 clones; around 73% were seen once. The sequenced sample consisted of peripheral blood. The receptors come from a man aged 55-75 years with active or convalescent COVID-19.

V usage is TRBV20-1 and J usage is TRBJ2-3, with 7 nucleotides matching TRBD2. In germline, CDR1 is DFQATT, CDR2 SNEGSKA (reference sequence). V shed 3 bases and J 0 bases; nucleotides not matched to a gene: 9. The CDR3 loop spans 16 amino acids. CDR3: CSASGPAGSSTDTQYF. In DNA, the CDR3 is TGCAGTGCTAGTGGCCCAGCGGGATCTAGCACAGATACGCAGTATTTT.

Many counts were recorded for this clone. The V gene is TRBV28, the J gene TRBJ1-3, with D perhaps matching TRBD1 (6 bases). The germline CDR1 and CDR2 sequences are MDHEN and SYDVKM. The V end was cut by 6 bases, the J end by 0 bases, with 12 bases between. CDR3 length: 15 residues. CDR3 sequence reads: CASRLGGNSGNTIYF. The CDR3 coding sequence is TGTGCCAGCAGACTTGGGGGCAACTCTGGAAACACCATATATTTT.

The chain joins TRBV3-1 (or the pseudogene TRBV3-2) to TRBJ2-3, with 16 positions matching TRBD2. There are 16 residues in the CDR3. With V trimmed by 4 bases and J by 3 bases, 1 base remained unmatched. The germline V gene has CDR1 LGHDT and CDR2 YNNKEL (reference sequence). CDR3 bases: TGTGCCAGCAGCCCGGGACTAGCGGGAGGGACAGATACGCAGTATTTT. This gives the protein CASSPGLAGGTDTQYF.

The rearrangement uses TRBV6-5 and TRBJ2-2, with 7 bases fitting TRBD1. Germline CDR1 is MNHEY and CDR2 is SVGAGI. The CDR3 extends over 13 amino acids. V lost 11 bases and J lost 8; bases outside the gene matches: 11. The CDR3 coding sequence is TGTGCCGGGAAACAGGGGCCCCTAGGGGAGCTGTTTTTT. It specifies CAGKQGPLGELFF.